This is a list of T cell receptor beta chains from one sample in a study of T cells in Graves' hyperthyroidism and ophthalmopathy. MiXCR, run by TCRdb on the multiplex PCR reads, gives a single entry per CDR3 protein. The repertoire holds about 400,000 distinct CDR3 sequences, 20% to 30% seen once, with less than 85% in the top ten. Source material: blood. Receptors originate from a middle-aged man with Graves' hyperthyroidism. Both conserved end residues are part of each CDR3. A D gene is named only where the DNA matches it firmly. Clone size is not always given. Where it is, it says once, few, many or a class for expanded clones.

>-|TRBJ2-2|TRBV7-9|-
TGTGCCAGCAGACAAAAAAGCGGAACCGGGGAGCTGTTTTTT
CASRQKSGTGELFF
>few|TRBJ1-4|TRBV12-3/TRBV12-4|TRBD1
TGTGCCAGCAGTTTAAGGGACAGGGTTAAACTGTTTTTT
CASSLRDRVKLFF
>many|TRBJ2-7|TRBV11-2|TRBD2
TGTGCCAGCAGCTTAGAGGCTTTGGCGGCGGGAGACCCCTACGAGCAGTACTTC
CASSLEALAAGDPYEQYF
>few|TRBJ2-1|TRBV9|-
TGTGCCAGCAGCGTAGGGCAGGTCGTGGGGTTAAGTGAGCAGTTCTTC
CASSVGQVVGLSEQFF
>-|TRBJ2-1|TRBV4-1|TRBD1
TGCGCCAGCAGCCAAGGGCCAGGGGGAAAGGGTGAGCAGTTCTTC
CASSQGPGGKGEQFF
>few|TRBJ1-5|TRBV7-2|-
TGTGCCAGCAGCTTTGCCGCAGGGGCCGGTCAGCCCCAGCATTTT
CASSFAAGAGQPQHF
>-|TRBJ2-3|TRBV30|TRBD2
TGTGCCTGCGGACTAGCGGGCACAGATACGCAGTATTTT
CACGLAGTDTQYF
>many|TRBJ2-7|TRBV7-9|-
TGTGCCAGCAGTCCCAAGGGCTCCTACGAGCAGTACTTC
CASSPKGSYEQYF
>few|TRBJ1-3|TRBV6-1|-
TGTGCCAGCAGTGGAGGAGGGGAGGCTGGAAACACCATATATTTT
CASSGGGEAGNTIYF
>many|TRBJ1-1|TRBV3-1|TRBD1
TGTGCCAGCAGCCCGGCAACAGGGGGTAGCACTGAAGCTTTCTTT
CASSPATGGSTEAFF
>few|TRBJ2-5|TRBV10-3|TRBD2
TGTGCCATCAGTGAGGTGGTTAGCGGGGACCAAGAGACCCAGTACTTC
CAISEVVSGDQETQYF
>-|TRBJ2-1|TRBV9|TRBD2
TGTGCCAGCAGCCCTACTAGCGGGAAGTTGGGTGAGCAGTTCTTC
CASSPTSGKLGEQFF
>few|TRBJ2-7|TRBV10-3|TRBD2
TGTGCCATCAGTGGGACTAGCTCCTACGAGCAGTACTTC
CAISGTSSYEQYF